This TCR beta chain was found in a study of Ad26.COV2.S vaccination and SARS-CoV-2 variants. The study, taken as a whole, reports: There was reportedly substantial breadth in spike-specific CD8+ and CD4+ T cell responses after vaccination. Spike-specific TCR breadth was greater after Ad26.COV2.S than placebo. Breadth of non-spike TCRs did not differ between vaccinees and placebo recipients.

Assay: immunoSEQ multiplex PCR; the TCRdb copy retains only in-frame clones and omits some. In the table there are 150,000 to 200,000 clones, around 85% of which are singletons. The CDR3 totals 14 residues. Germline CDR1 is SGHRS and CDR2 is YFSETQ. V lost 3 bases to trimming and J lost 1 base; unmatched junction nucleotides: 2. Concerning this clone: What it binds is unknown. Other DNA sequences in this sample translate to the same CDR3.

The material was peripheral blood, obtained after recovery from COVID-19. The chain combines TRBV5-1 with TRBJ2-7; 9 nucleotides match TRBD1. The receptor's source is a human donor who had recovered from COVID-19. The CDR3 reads CASSSGTGSYEQYF. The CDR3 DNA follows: TGCGCCAGCAGCTCGGGGACAGGGTCCTACGAGCAGTACTTC.